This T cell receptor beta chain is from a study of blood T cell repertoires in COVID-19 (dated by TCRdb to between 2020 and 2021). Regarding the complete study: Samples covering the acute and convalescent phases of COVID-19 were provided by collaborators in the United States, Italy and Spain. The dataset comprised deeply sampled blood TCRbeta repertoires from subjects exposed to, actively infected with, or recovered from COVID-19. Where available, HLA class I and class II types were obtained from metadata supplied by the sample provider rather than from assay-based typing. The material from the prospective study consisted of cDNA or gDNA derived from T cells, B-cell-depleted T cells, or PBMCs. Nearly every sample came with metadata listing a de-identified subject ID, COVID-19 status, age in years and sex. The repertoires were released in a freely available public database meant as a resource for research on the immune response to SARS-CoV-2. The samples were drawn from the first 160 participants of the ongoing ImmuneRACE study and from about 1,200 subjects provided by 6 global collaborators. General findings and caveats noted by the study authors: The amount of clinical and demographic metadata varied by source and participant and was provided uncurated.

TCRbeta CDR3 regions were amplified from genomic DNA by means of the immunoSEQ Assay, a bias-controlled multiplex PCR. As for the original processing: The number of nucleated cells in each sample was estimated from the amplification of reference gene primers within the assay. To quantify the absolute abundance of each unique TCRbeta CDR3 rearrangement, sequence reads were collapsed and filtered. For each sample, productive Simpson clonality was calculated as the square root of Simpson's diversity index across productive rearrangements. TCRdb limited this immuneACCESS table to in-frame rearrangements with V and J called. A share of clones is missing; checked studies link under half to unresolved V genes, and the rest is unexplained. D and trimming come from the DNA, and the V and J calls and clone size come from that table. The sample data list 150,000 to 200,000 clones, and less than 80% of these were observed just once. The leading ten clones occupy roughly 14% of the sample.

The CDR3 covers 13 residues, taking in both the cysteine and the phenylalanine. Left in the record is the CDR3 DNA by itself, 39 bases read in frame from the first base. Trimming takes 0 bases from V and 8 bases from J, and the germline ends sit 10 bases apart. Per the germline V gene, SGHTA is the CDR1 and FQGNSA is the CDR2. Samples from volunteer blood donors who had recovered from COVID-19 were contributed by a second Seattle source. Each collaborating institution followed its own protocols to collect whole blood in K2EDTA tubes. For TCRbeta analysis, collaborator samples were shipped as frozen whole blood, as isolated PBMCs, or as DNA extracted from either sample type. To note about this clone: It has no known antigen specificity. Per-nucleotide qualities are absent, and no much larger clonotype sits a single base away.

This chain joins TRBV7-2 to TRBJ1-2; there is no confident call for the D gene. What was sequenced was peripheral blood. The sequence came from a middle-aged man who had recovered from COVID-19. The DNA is TGTGCCAGCAGCTTAGCCCGGGGAGCGGGCTACACCTTC. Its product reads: CASSLARGAGYTF.